Presented here are 25 T cell receptor beta chains from one specimen sequenced in a study of CD8 T cells in ankylosing spondylitis. Their antigens remain unidentified. TCRdb re-derived calls from the 5' RACE reads in MiXCR, one entry per CDR3 protein. The sample includes about 800,000 distinct CDR3 sequences, approximately 12% of them seen just once. Study outcomes and limitations: A TCR beta motif made of fewer than 10 highly homologous variants seemed typical of ankylosing spondylitis blood.

Sequencing was carried out using blood, either unsorted or a sorted T cell fraction (not recorded which). The receptor source for this set is a male donor with ankylosing spondylitis.

The chain carries TRBV12-5 and TRBJ1-5, with TRBD1 as a possible D gene (5 bases). CDR1 and CDR2 from the germline V gene are LGHNT and FRNRAP. This CDR3 has 18 residues. V lost 2 bases to trimming and J lost 2 bases, with 19 bases between them. CDR3 in DNA: TGTGCTAGTGGTTTGCTGGCCCGCGGGACCCCAGGCAATCAGCCCCAGCATTTT. It encodes CASGLLARGTPGNQPQHF.

This clonotype was detected a few times. V usage is TRBV20-1 and J usage is TRBJ2-1, with 7 bases aligning to TRBD2. Germline V gene data show CDR1 as DFQATT and CDR2 as SNEGSKA (reference sequence). The length of the CDR3 is 16 residues. With V trimmed by 5 bases and J by 5 bases, 15 bases remained unmatched. The DNA of the CDR3 is TGCAGTGCTCCCGACCCCAAAGCGGGATTAAACAATGAGCAGTTCTTC. Protein product: CSAPDPKAGLNNEQFF.

Turning to this clonotype: With a much larger clone just one base away, this may be a read error. The V and J genes are TRBV4-2 and TRBJ2-5; 7 nucleotides match TRBD1. CDR3 length equals 13 residues. Germline CDR1 LGHNA, CDR2 YNFKEQ. Unmatched junction bases numbered 7, after V lost 7 bases and J lost 5 bases. CDR3 sequence reads: CASKGAGLETQYF. The CDR3 region has the DNA TGTGCCAGCAAGGGGGCAGGGCTGGAGACCCAGTACTTC.

The V call is TRBV7-2, the J call TRBJ1-3; the match to TRBD1 covers 11 bases. The germline CDR1 and CDR2 sequences are SGHTA and FQGNSA. The V gene end was trimmed by 1 base and the J gene end by 0 bases; junction bases not matched to a gene: 8. CDR3 length: 19 residues. CDR3 protein: CASSLVRGTGGFSGNTIYF. The CDR3 DNA sequence: TGTGCCAGCAGCTTAGTGCGTGGGACAGGGGGGTTCTCTGGAAACACCATATATTTT.

This clonotype was recorded at least ten times. The rearrangement uses TRBV20-1 and TRBJ2-3; TRBD2 might be the D (6 bases). CDR3 length: 13 amino acids. Germline assignment: CDR1 DFQATT and CDR2 SNEGSKA (reference sequence). V shed 5 bases and J shed 0 bases, with 9 bases lying between them. The chain's CDR3 is CSARTTSTDTQYF. The CDR3 DNA reads as TGCAGTGCTCGGACTACTAGCACAGATACGCAGTATTTT.

This rearrangement joins TRBV7-2 to TRBJ2-3; TRBD1 might be the D (5 bases). V was cut by 4 bases and J by 0 bases, with 14 bases left in between. The CDR3 is 16 residues long. The V gene's germline CDR1 is SGHTA and CDR2 FQGNSA. Here the CDR3 DNA reads TGTGCCAGCAGCTCCAGCTTAGGGGTCAGCACAGATACGCAGTATTTT. Translated, it gives CASSSSLGVSTDTQYF. Filled out from reference TRBV7-2 and TRBJ2-3, the complete variable domain reads GAGVSQSPSNKVTEKGKDVELRCDPISGHTALYWYRQSLGQGLEFLIYFQGNSAPDKSGLPSDRFSAERTGGSVSTLTIQRTQQEDSAVYLCASSSSLGVSTDTQYFGPGTRLTVL.

This clonotype was detected ten times or more. The V call is TRBV20-1, the J call TRBJ1-6, with 10 bases identical to TRBD1. Trimming took 3 bases from V and 2 from J; bases not matched to a gene: 1. Germline V CDR1 and CDR2: DFQATT, SNEGSKA (reference sequence). The CDR3 sequence is 15 residues long. The CDR3 region has the DNA TGCAGTGCTAGGACAGGGGGCACCTATAATTCACCCCTCCACTTT. It translates to CSARTGGTYNSPLHF.

This clonotype showed up just a few times. The chain joins TRBV6-1 to TRBJ1-2, with TRBD1 matching 9 bases. The CDR3 spans 16 residues. CDR1 MNHNS and CDR2 SASEGT come from the germline V gene. The V gene end was trimmed by 6 bases and the J gene end by 5 bases; junction bases not matched to a gene: 13. This chain's CDR3 is CASSSPPGDRVYGYTF. The CDR3 DNA follows: TGTGCCAGCAGCTCTCCACCTGGGGACAGGGTATATGGCTACACCTTC.

This chain connects TRBV20-1 to TRBJ2-1; D not certain. The germline V gene has CDR1 DFQATT and CDR2 SNEGSKA (reference sequence). This CDR3 has 12 amino acids. Trimming removed 6 bases from V and 9 bases from J, with 15 bases in between. In DNA, the CDR3 is TGCAGTGCCGCCGCTCGAGCAGGTGAGCAGTTCTTC. It yields the protein CSAAARAGEQFF.

V is TRBV7-9 and J is TRBJ2-7; 8 positions agree with TRBD1. CDR3 length equals 14 residues. CDR1 and CDR2 (germline): SEHNR, FQNEAQ (reference sequence). J lost 5 bases, V lost 4 bases, and 7 bases had no gene match. The CDR3 DNA is TGTGCCAGCAGCTGGCGGACAGGGCACGACGAGCAGTACTTC. This sequence encodes CASSWRTGHDEQYF.

The sample holds many counts of this clonotype. The chain couples TRBV5-1 to TRBJ1-2; 7 bases fit TRBD1. Germline V gene sequence: CDR1 SGHRS, CDR2 YFSETQ. CDR3 length: 14 amino acids. The ends lost 0 bases at V and 2 bases at J; junction bases unmatched: 1. CDR3 bases: TGCGCCAGCAGCTTGGACAGGGGCAACTATGGCTACACCTTC. Its translation: CASSLDRGNYGYTF.

At least ten counts were recorded for this clonotype. The V call is TRBV6-1, the J call TRBJ1-3, with TRBD1 as a possible D gene (5 bases). The CDR3 loop spans 15 amino acids. Trimming stripped 6 bases from V and 0 bases from J, with 12 bases between. Germline V gene data show CDR1 as MNHNS and CDR2 as SASEGT. CDR3 loop: CASSQRTPSGNTIYF. CDR3 in DNA: TGTGCCAGCAGCCAACGGACACCCTCTGGAAACACCATATATTTT.

The V call is TRBV20-1, the J call TRBJ2-3; D ambiguous. This CDR3 region has 13 residues. Germline V gene data show CDR1 as DFQATT and CDR2 as SNEGSKA (reference sequence). The V gene lost 5 bases and the J gene lost 3 bases, with 12 bases spanning the gap. The CDR3 DNA follows: TGCAGTGCTCTCACCCCATGGACAGATACGCAGTATTTT. Translation: CSALTPWTDTQYF.

This clonotype was recorded many times. The chain links TRBV20-1 to TRBJ2-1; TRBD2 matches at 7 bases. The CDR3 runs 14 residues. With V trimmed by 4 bases and J by 3 bases, 6 bases remained unmatched. In germline, CDR1 is DFQATT, CDR2 SNEGSKA (reference sequence). CDR3 coding DNA: TGCAGTGCTATCACGGGAGGTTACTACAATGAGCAGTTCTTC. It yields the protein CSAITGGYYNEQFF.

This clonotype was counted a few times. The rearrangement uses TRBV10-3 and TRBJ1-2; tentatively, D is TRBD1 (6 bases). V lost 4 bases to trimming and J lost 0 bases, with 12 bases between them. Per the germline V gene, CDR1 is ENHRY and CDR2 is SYGVKD. The CDR3 consists of 15 residues. The CDR3 DNA is TGTGCCATCAGTGGGGGGGCAGGACCTAACTATGGCTACACCTTC. It codes for CAISGGAGPNYGYTF.

This sequence joins TRBV4-2 and TRBJ2-3, with TRBD2 matching 12 bases. V lost 4 bases and J lost 3; bases outside the gene matches: 5. The CDR3 runs 16 residues. Germline V gives CDR1 LGHNA, CDR2 YNFKEQ. The CDR3 region has the DNA TGTGCCAGCAGCCCCATGACTAGCGGGAGAACAGATACGCAGTATTTT. Protein sequence: CASSPMTSGRTDTQYF.

This clonotype has just a few counts. This chain links TRBV3-1 with TRBJ2-1; no reliable D call. The CDR3 extends over 14 amino acids. V was shortened by 3 bases and J by 6 bases, with 12 bases between the two germline ends. The V gene's germline CDR1 is LGHDT and CDR2 YNNKEL (reference sequence). CDR3 bases: TGTGCCAGCAGCCACTCCAGACGTTCCAATGAGCAGTTCTTC. This sequence encodes CASSHSRRSNEQFF.

This clonotype was counted between two and nine times. This rearrangement joins TRBV4-3 to TRBJ1-2; D gene uncertain. V lost 3 bases and J lost 8, with 19 bases in between. The CDR3 runs 15 residues. Germline values: CDR1 LGHNA, CDR2 YSLEER. CDR3 coding DNA: TGCGCCAGCAGCCACGCCTTCGGAGGGCTAGGGGGCTACACCTTC. Its protein product is CASSHAFGGLGGYTF.

This clonotype showed up many times. V is TRBV5-1 and J is TRBJ2-3; 9 nucleotides align to TRBD1. With 3 bases clipped from V and 3 bases from J, the junction kept 8 bases outside the gene matches. Germline V gene sequence: CDR1 SGHRS, CDR2 YFSETQ. This CDR3 is built from 16 residues. The CDR3 loop reads CASSSLQGAFTDTQYF. CDR3 coding DNA: TGCGCCAGCAGCTCCCTACAGGGGGCTTTTACAGATACGCAGTATTTT.

This clonotype was detected a few times. This rearrangement joins TRBV6-2 or TRBV6-3 to TRBJ1-1; D remains unclear. This CDR3 is built from 13 residues. Trimming shortened V by 6 bases and J by 5 bases, and 13 bases separated the two germline ends. Germline CDR1 and CDR2: MNHEY and SVGEGT. DNA for the CDR3: TGTGCCAGCAGATACGGACGGGTTACTGAAGCTTTCTTT. Its translation is CASRYGRVTEAFF.

The rearrangement joins TRBV20-1 to TRBJ2-1; 13 nucleotides align to TRBD2. Germline trimming cut 0 bases from V and 2 bases from J; bases unmatched to any gene: 4. The CDR3 consists of 17 residues. Per germline, CDR1 DFQATT and CDR2 SNEGSKA (reference sequence). CDR3 residues: CSARDAGLAGTYNEQFF. The CDR3 DNA follows: TGCAGTGCTAGAGACGCGGGACTAGCGGGAACCTACAATGAGCAGTTCTTC.

This clonotype was picked up a small number of times. This sequence joins TRBV5-1 and TRBJ2-1; D perhaps matches TRBD2 (5 bases). V lost 2 bases, J lost 3 bases, and 12 bases lay in between. The germline gives CDR1 SGHRS, CDR2 YFSETQ. The CDR3 totals 15 residues. The CDR3 loop is CASSFEGNSYNEQFF. The DNA of the CDR3 is TGCGCCAGCAGCTTTGAGGGCAACAGCTACAATGAGCAGTTCTTC. Drawing the rest from reference TRBV5-1 and TRBJ2-1, the complete variable domain is KAGVTQTPRYLIKTRGQQVTLSCSPISGHRSVSWYQQTPGQGLQFLFEYFSETQRNKGNFPGRFSGRQFSNSRSEMNVSTLELGDSALYLCASSFEGNSYNEQFFGPGTRLTVL.

This clonotype was detected only a few times. This rearrangement joins TRBV29-1 to TRBJ1-1; the match to TRBD1 covers 7 bases. The CDR3 spans 13 residues. CDR1 is SQVTM, CDR2 ANQGSEA, per germline. J gave up 5 bases and V 6 bases, and 9 bases lay outside the gene matches. This CDR3 reads CSVAGTAWTEAFF. For the CDR3, the DNA is TGCAGCGTCGCCGGGACAGCTTGGACTGAAGCTTTCTTT.

A few counts support this clonotype. A much larger clone is a single base away; this may be a read error. V and J are TRBV6-1 and TRBJ1-1, with 10 nucleotides matching TRBD1. CDR1 is MNHNS and CDR2 is SASEGT in the germline V gene. This CDR3 is built from 13 residues. J lost 5 bases, V lost 6 bases, and 3 bases had no gene match. The CDR3 DNA reads TGTGCCAGCAGGTCGGGACAGGGGACTGAAGCTTTCTTT. It is translated as CASRSGQGTEAFF.

This clonotype was counted only a few times. The chain carries TRBV7-9 and TRBJ2-3; D is ambiguous. Germline V gives CDR1 SEHNR, CDR2 FQNEAQ (reference sequence). Trimming took 1 base from V and 0 from J, leaving 8 bases between them. The CDR3 consists of 15 residues. Here the CDR3 DNA reads TGTGCCAGCAGCTTAGACTGGGGAAGCACAGATACGCAGTATTTT. Encoded protein: CASSLDWGSTDTQYF.